These T cell receptor beta chains were read from a single sample in a study of PD-1 blockade in classical Hodgkin lymphoma. Sequencing used immunoSEQ multiplex PCR; TCRdb keeps in-frame clones, though not all of them. The data contain almost 95,000 clones, approximately 86% of them seen just once; the ten biggest clones take up 17%. Sequences were derived from peripheral blood mononuclear cells (PBMCs), sampled before the fourth cycle of nivolumab. These receptors were taken from a human donor with classical Hodgkin lymphoma. Each CDR3 is given with its conserved first and last residue. The size field is filled for only some rows; it gives once, few, many or a size class.

v_call	j_call	clone_size	cdr3_aa
TRBV5-1	TRBJ2-1	.	CASSPAAVATDEQFF
TRBV19	TRBJ2-7	.	CATSLTGQASYEQYF
TRBV5-1	TRBJ1-4	.	CASSLYGSTNEKLFF
TRBV7-9	TRBJ1-4	.	CASSYRSTNEKLFF
TRBV5-1	TRBJ2-1	.	CASSIETYNEQFF
TRBV7-2	TRBJ2-7	.	CASSLAGRGYEQYF
TRBV7-8	TRBJ2-7	once	CASSPQRGGPRHEQYF
TRBV5-1	TRBJ2-2	.	CASSLEGITGELFF
TRBV27	TRBJ1-4	.	CASSFNAGGEKLFF
TRBV19	TRBJ2-7	.	CASSMKNRDRAYEQYF
TRBV28	TRBJ1-4	.	CASSLGRGNGEKLFF
TRBV6-1	TRBJ2-1	.	CASSPEVFSYNEQFF
TRBV5-1	TRBJ2-7	.	CASSLQGHLYEQYF
TRBV10-3	TRBJ2-3	.	CAIGVSTDTQYF
TRBV7-2	TRBJ2-1	.	CASSFDGRLYEQFF
TRBV10-1	TRBJ1-1	.	CASSEAGQGAAFF
TRBV4-2	TRBJ1-2	.	CASSLAQTGLGGYTF
TRBV7-9	TRBJ2-3	.	CASSPLDRGNTDTQYF
TRBV30	TRBJ1-1	.	CAWRFSSGAFF
TRBV7-2	TRBJ2-7	.	CASSLNRVPPLEQYF
TRBV6-4	TRBJ1-1	once	CASRAWTVNTEAFF
TRBV11-2	TRBJ2-6	.	CASSPVGGASSGANVLTF
TRBV10-2	TRBJ2-3	.	CVRRDHSTDTQYF
TRBV28	TRBJ1-1	once	CASSSTRAGFAEAFF
TRBV30	TRBJ2-2	.	CAWSRRAGGTGELFF
TRBV5-1	TRBJ2-4	once	CASSLEVGQNIQYF
TRBV29-1	TRBJ1-5	.	CSVAAGVNQPQHF
TRBV14	TRBJ1-2	.	CASSQDRQAFGGYTF
TRBV9	TRBJ2-1	.	CASSVGGNPLNEQFF
TRBV5-1	TRBJ2-7	.	CASSLAGGARSYEQYF
TRBV7-2	TRBJ2-3	once	CASSLNGAGVGEGQYF
TRBV6-5	TRBJ2-5	.	CATSRQETQYF
TRBV5-5	TRBJ1-2	.	CASSLAPGENYGYTF
TRBV6-5	TRBJ2-4	.	CASRGGLAKNIQYF
TRBV6-1	TRBJ2-7	.	CASRGAGSYEQYF
TRBV6-5	TRBJ2-1	few	CASSYGSGGYNEQFF
TRBV7-2	TRBJ2-1	.	CASSPPRGGGDNEQFF
TRBV30	TRBJ2-6	.	CAWSDGSGANVLTF
TRBV7-6	TRBJ2-1	few	CASSLGGPSSYNEQFF
TRBV6-5	TRBJ1-1	.	CASTLISGGNTEAFF
TRBV5-6	TRBJ2-7	.	CASSLDGYEQYF
TRBV5-8	TRBJ2-7	.	CASSLAGVGSYEQYF
TRBV5-1	TRBJ1-2	.	CASSFHRDGYTF
TRBV7-3	TRBJ1-5	.	CASSLDRDQPQHF